The rows below give T cell receptor beta chains drawn from one sample of a study of OX40 agonist ivuxolimab in advanced cancers. Produced via immunoSEQ multiplex PCR; TCRdb's table is partial and in-frame only. Counted here are about 75,000 clones, about 90% occurring once; the ten biggest clones make up approximately 1.4%. The starting material was CD4+ or CD8+ T cells sorted from blood, obtained in a trial of the OX40 agonist ivuxolimab. Every receptor here comes from an adult with an advanced solid tumor such as melanoma, head and neck, liver or kidney cancer. Both conserved end residues are part of each CDR3. The D gene is left open where the match is weak. The size entry is marked missing in some rows and otherwise reads once, few, many or a size class.

.	TRBV6-1	.	TRBJ1-3	CASSEGNRVFGVSIYF	TGTGCCAGCAGTGAAGGAAACAGGGTATTTGGGGTTTCCATATATTTT
.	TRBV28	.	TRBJ1-3	CASSSPAALGNTIYF	TGTGCCAGCAGTTCCCCGGCGGCTCTCGGAAACACCATATATTTT
.	TRBV5-1	.	TRBJ1-1	CASSLGQESTEAFF	TGCGCCAGCAGCTTGGGTCAGGAGAGCACTGAAGCTTTCTTT
.	TRBV18	TRBD1	TRBJ2-7	CASSPSTGGAGHEQYF	TGTGCCAGCTCACCCTCTACAGGGGGCGCCGGCCACGAGCAGTACTTC
.	TRBV6-1	.	TRBJ1-1	CASRPAGTRVTEAFF	TGTGCCAGCAGGCCAGCCGGGACTCGGGTCACTGAAGCTTTCTTT
once	TRBV7-2	.	TRBJ1-3	CASSLQGGQFSGNTIYF	TGTGCCAGCAGCTTACAAGGTGGACAATTCTCTGGAAACACCATATATTTT
.	TRBV4-1	.	TRBJ1-1	CASSPGRPNTEAFF	TGCGCCAGCAGCCCGGGACGGCCGAACACTGAAGCTTTCTTT
.	TRBV4-1	.	TRBJ2-5	CASSQASRGGQETQYF	TGCGCCAGCAGCCAAGCGTCGAGGGGGGGCCAAGAGACCCAGTACTTC
.	TRBV11-2	TRBD2	TRBJ2-1	CASSIGTSFSYNEQFF	TGTGCCAGCAGCATAGGGACTAGCTTCTCCTACAATGAGCAGTTCTTC
few	TRBV21-1	.	TRBJ1-5	CASSKYGSNQPQHF	TGTGCCAGCAGCAAATACGGTAGCAATCAGCCCCAGCATTTT
.	TRBV27	.	TRBJ1-6	CASGRSYSPLHF	TGTGCCAGCGGGCGGTCCTACTCACCCCTCCACTTT
once	TRBV30	.	TRBJ1-1	CAWSAVRAFF	TGTGCCTGGAGCGCCGTTAGAGCTTTCTTT
.	TRBV12-5	.	TRBJ1-6	CASADSSYNSPLHF	TGTGCTAGTGCAGACAGCTCCTATAATTCACCCCTCCACTTT
.	TRBV30	TRBD2	TRBJ2-2	CAWTTRSGGGELFF	TGTGCCTGGACCACCAGGTCGGGAGGGGGGGAGCTGTTTTTT
.	TRBV5-6	.	TRBJ1-1	CASSFVGGTEAFF	TGTGCCAGCAGCTTCGTAGGGGGCACTGAAGCTTTCTTT
.	TRBV5-6	TRBD1	TRBJ2-7	CASSLTGTGGYEQYF	TGTGCCAGCAGCTTGACCGGGACAGGGGGGTACGAGCAGTACTTC
.	TRBV6-6	.	TRBJ2-5	CASSYSPGGETQYF	TGTGCCAGCAGTTACTCGCCGGGCGGGGAGACCCAGTACTTC
.	TRBV19	TRBD1	TRBJ2-2	CASSRTSGTGRDGELFF	TGTGCCAGTAGTAGAACCTCCGGGACAGGGAGGGACGGGGAGCTGTTTTTT
.	TRBV7-3	.	TRBJ1-1	CASSLWGNTEAFF	TGTGCCAGCAGCTTATGGGGTAACACTGAAGCTTTCTTT
once	TRBV5-1	.	TRBJ2-3	CASRPNTDTQYF	TGCGCCAGCAGGCCAAACACAGATACGCAGTATTTT
.	TRBV19	.	TRBJ2-2	CASSIVGGTGELFF	TGTGCCAGTAGTATAGTCGGAGGAACCGGGGAGCTGTTTTTT
few	TRBV6-1	.	TRBJ2-6	CASKLGLSGANVLTF	TGTGCCAGCAAATTAGGACTCTCTGGGGCCAACGTCCTGACTTTC
.	TRBV28	TRBD2	TRBJ2-7	CASTRSGSSYEQYF	TGTGCCAGCACCCGGAGCGGGAGTTCCTACGAGCAGTACTTC
.	TRBV30	TRBD1	TRBJ1-2	CAWSEGDRLSSGYTF	TGTGCCTGGAGTGAAGGGGACAGGCTTTCATCCGGCTACACCTTC
.	TRBV4-1	TRBD1	TRBJ1-5	CASSQDGQANQPQHF	TGCGCCAGCAGCCAAGATGGACAGGCCAATCAGCCCCAGCATTTT
.	TRBV19	.	TRBJ2-3	CASSEQGLRDTQYF	TGTGCCAGTAGTGAACAGGGTCTCAGGGATACGCAGTATTTT
.	TRBV7-9	.	TRBJ2-3	CASSPLGTTSTDTQYF	TGTGCCAGCAGCCCACTTGGGACAACTAGCACAGATACGCAGTATTTT
.	TRBV18	.	TRBJ1-5	CASSPTTASNQPQHF	TGTGCCAGCTCACCAACAACAGCTAGCAATCAGCCCCAGCATTTT
once	TRBV11-2	TRBD2	TRBJ2-7	CASSAGLAGIGYEQYF	TGTGCCAGCAGCGCCGGACTAGCGGGAATCGGGTACGAGCAGTACTTC
.	TRBV9	.	TRBJ1-5	CASSGEGNQPQHF	TGTGCCAGCAGCGGAGAGGGCAATCAGCCCCAGCATTTT
.	TRBV7-2	.	TRBJ1-3	CASSFARSGNTIYF	TGTGCCAGCAGCTTTGCCAGGTCTGGAAACACCATATATTTT
.	TRBV2	TRBD2	TRBJ2-2	CASRPRLATGELFF	TGTGCCAGCAGACCCCGACTAGCTACCGGGGAGCTGTTTTTT
.	TRBV9	.	TRBJ1-4	CASSPQEGRGRIAKLFF	TGTGCCAGCAGCCCCCAGGAGGGTCGGGGGCGAATTGCGAAACTGTTTTTT
.	TRBV19	.	TRBJ2-1	CASMSQGSNNEQFF	TGTGCCAGTATGAGTCAGGGGTCCAACAATGAGCAGTTCTTC
.	TRBV7-2	.	TRBJ2-1	CASSFNNNEQFF	TGTGCCAGCAGCTTTAACAACAATGAGCAGTTCTTC
.	TRBV19	TRBD2	TRBJ2-2	CASSMAGLNTGELFF	TGTGCCAGTAGTATGGCGGGACTAAACACCGGGGAGCTGTTTTTT
.	TRBV7-9	.	TRBJ1-2	CASTSTAPSSGYTF	TGTGCCAGCACCTCCACCGCCCCGTCTTCAGGCTACACCTTC
.	TRBV19	.	TRBJ2-5	CASSMGSGRTQYF	TGTGCCAGTAGTATGGGGTCGGGTCGGACCCAGTACTTC
.	TRBV7-9	.	TRBJ2-7	CASRHRESYEQYF	TGTGCCAGCAGGCACAGGGAGTCCTACGAGCAGTACTTC
few	TRBV7-3	.	TRBJ2-6	CASSDSSGANVLTF	TGTGCCAGCAGCGACAGCTCTGGGGCCAACGTCCTGACTTTC
.	TRBV6-5	.	TRBJ2-3	CASSYSAGASTDTQYF	TGTGCCAGCAGTTACTCGGCAGGCGCTAGCACAGATACGCAGTATTTT
.	TRBV9	.	TRBJ2-3	CASSAGQWSTDTQYF	TGTGCCAGCAGCGCCGGACAGTGGAGCACAGATACGCAGTATTTT
once	TRBV5-5	.	TRBJ1-1	CASSQRMGFTEAFF	TGTGCCAGCAGCCAGAGGATGGGTTTCACTGAAGCTTTCTTT
.	TRBV25-1	TRBD1	TRBJ2-6	CASSETGTAGANVLTF	TGTGCCAGCAGTGAAACAGGGACAGCTGGGGCCAACGTCCTGACTTTC
.	TRBV2	.	TRBJ2-5	CASSERADWETQYF	TGTGCCAGCAGTGAGAGAGCGGATTGGGAGACCCAGTACTTC
.	TRBV20-1	.	TRBJ2-1	CSAFGQLEQFF	TGCAGTGCTTTCGGACAGCTTGAGCAGTTCTTC
.	TRBV2	.	TRBJ1-1	CASSSQGDTEAFF	TGTGCCAGCAGTTCCCAGGGCGACACTGAAGCTTTCTTT
.	TRBV18	.	TRBJ1-4	CASSPDATNEKLFF	TGTGCCAGCTCACCCGATGCAACTAATGAAAAACTGTTTTTT
.	TRBV9	TRBD2	TRBJ2-1	CASSVRASGDNEQFF	TGTGCCAGCAGCGTACGGGCTAGCGGTGACAATGAGCAGTTCTTC
.	TRBV5-5	.	TRBJ1-4	CASSWAGINEKLFF	TGTGCCAGCAGCTGGGCAGGAATCAATGAAAAACTGTTTTTT
.	TRBV4-2	TRBD1	TRBJ1-3	CASRMRTGASSGNTIYF	TGTGCCAGCAGAATGAGAACAGGGGCTAGCTCTGGAAACACCATATATTTT
.	TRBV19	.	TRBJ1-5	CASNELTKGGNQPQHF	TGTGCCAGTAACGAACTAACCAAGGGCGGTAATCAGCCCCAGCATTTT
.	TRBV7-2	.	TRBJ2-7	CASSFGIRRGEQYF	TGTGCCAGCAGCTTTGGGATACGGCGAGGGGAGCAGTACTTC
.	TRBV4-1	TRBD1	TRBJ2-2	CASSRGTGNTGELFF	TGCGCCAGCAGCCGCGGGACAGGGAACACCGGGGAGCTGTTTTTT
.	TRBV5-4	TRBD2	TRBJ2-1	CASSPKREGHEQFF	TGTGCCAGCAGTCCTAAGCGGGAGGGTCATGAGCAGTTCTTC